This entry is about one T cell receptor (beta chain). This entry belongs to a study of cytomegalovirus exposure and HLA in healthy donors. PCR amplification relied on 60 Vbeta primers (plus 13 Jbeta primers). Profiled with immunoSEQ multiplex PCR; TCRdb holds only in-frame clones, not every one. This table has about 140,000 clones, 77% appearing once. Trimming took 2 bases from V and 0 from J, leaving 10 bases between them. Per germline, CDR1 MDHEN and CDR2 SYDVKM. This CDR3 spans 15 amino acids. Sequenced material: PBMCs. This TCR was sampled from a female donor in good health and CMV-seronegative. The chain is built from TRBV28 and TRBJ1-1; D not certain. CDR3 sequence (DNA): TGTGCCAGCAGTTTAAGTGGCAGATTGAACACTGAAGCTTTCTTT. This gives the protein CASSLSGRLNTEAFF.